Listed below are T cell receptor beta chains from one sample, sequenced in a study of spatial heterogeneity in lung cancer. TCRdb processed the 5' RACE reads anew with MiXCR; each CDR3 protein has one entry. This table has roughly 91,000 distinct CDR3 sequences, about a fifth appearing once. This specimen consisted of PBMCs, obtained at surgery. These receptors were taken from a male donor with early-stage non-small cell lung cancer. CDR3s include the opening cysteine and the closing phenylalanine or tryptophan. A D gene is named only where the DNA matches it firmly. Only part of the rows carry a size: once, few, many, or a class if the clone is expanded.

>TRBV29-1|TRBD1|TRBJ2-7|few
TGCAGCGCGGGTAGTGGTGGCAGGGGGTACGAGCAGTACTTC
CSAGSGGRGYEQYF
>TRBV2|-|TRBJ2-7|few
TGTGCCAGCAAGGGGACAACCTACGAGCAGTACTTC
CASKGTTYEQYF
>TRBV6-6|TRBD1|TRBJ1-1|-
TGTGCCAGCTCCTGGACAGGGAGGAGTGAAGCTTTCTTT
CASSWTGRSEAFF
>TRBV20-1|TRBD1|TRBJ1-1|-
TGCAGTGCTCGGACAGGAACCATGAACACTGAAGCTTTCTTT
CSARTGTMNTEAFF
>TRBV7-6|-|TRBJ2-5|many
TGTGCCAGCAGCCTTACTAGAGGAGAGACCCAGTACTTC
CASSLTRGETQYF
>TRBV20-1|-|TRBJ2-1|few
TGCAGTGCTATCCGACAGACGATTTACAATGAGCAGTTCTTC
CSAIRQTIYNEQFF
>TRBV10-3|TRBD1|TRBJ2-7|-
TGTGCCATCAGTGGGGGGACAGGGGGCGGCGAGCAGTACTTC
CAISGGTGGGEQYF
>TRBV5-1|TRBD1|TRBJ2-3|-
TGCGCCAGCAGCGTTAGGACAGGCTGGACAGATACGCAGTATTTT
CASSVRTGWTDTQYF
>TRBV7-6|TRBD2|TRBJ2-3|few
TGTGCCAGCAGCTTAGAGCGGGGTTCAGCAGATACGCAGTATTTT
CASSLERGSADTQYF
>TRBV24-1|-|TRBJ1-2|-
TGTGCCACCAGTGAAGAAGGGCAGGGGAACTATGGCTACACCTTC
CATSEEGQGNYGYTF
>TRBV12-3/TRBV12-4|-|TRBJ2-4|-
TGTGCCAGCAGCCTGCTAAGGGGTTATAGGAGTAACATTCAGTACTTC
CASSLLRGYRSNIQYF
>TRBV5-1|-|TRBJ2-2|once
TGCGCCAGCAGCTTGGTTACGGGCCGGCAGATCGGGGAGCTGTTTTTT
CASSLVTGRQIGELFF
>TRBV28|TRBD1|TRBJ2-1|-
TGTGCCAGCAGTACGGGACAGGGCTACAATGAGCAGTTCTTC
CASSTGQGYNEQFF
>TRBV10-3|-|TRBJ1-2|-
TGTGCCATCAGTGAGTCGAGTCAGATTAACTATGGCTACACCTTC
CAISESSQINYGYTF
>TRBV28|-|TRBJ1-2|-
TGTGCCAGCATGACCTCGTCTAATGGCTACACCTTC
CASMTSSNGYTF
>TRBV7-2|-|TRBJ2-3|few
TGTGCCAGCAGCTCGGGGTCATCCTCAGATACGCAGTATTTT
CASSSGSSSDTQYF
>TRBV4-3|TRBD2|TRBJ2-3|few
TGCGCCAGCAGCCAAGGCCCCTTAGCGGGGGGCCAAATCACAGATACGCAGTATTTT
CASSQGPLAGGQITDTQYF
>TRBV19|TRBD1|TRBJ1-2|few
TGTGCCAGTAGTATGGGCGGACAGGATACGAACTATGGCTACACCTTC
CASSMGGQDTNYGYTF
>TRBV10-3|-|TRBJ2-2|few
TGTGCCATCAGTGAAAGTCAGGGCGGGGAGCTGTTTTTT
CAISESQGGELFF
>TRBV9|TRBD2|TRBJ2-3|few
TGTGCCAGCAGCGTCACTAGCGGGAGTTCGGATACGCAGTATTTT
CASSVTSGSSDTQYF
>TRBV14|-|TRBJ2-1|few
TGTGCCAGCAGCCAAGATCTAGGGACGGAGCAGTTCTTC
CASSQDLGTEQFF
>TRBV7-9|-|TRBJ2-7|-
TGTGCCAGCAGCTTTGGGACCCAGCAGTACTTC
CASSFGTQQYF
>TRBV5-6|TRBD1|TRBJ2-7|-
TGTGCCAGCAGCTTCCGGACAGGGTACGAGCAGTACTTC
CASSFRTGYEQYF
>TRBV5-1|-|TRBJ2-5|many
TGCGCCAGCAGCTTGGGTACAGGGAACCAAGAGACCCAGTACTTC
CASSLGTGNQETQYF
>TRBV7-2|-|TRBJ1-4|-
TGTGCCAGCAGCTTAAGACTGACAACTAATGAAAAACTGTTTTTT
CASSLRLTTNEKLFF
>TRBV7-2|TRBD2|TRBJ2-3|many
TGTGCCAGCAGCTTAGGGAGCGGGAGTGATACGCAGTATTTT
CASSLGSGSDTQYF
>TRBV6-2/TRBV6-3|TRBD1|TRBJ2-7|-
TGTGCCACCAGGACAGGGCCGGGGTACGAGCAGTACTTC
CATRTGPGYEQYF
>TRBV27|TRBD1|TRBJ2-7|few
TGTGCCAGCAGTTTACGGACAGGGCTCACCTACGAGCAGTACTTC
CASSLRTGLTYEQYF
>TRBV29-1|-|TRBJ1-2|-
TGCAGCGTTGCCGTGGGGGGGATGGACTATGGCTACACCTTC
CSVAVGGMDYGYTF
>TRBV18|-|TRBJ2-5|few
TGTGCCAGCTCACCGGACGGTTCCCAAGAGACCCAGTACTTC
CASSPDGSQETQYF
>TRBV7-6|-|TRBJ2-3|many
TGTGCCAGCAGCCCGTACAGAGATACGCAGTATTTT
CASSPYRDTQYF
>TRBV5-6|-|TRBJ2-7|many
TGTGCCAGCAGCCCACGACAGAACGAGCAGTACTTC
CASSPRQNEQYF
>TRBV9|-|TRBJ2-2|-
TGTGCCAGCAGCACCTTCACGAACACCGGGGAGCTGTTTTTT
CASSTFTNTGELFF
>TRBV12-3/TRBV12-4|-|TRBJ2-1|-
TGTGCCAGCAGCACGATCTCCTACAATGAGCAGTTCTTC
CASSTISYNEQFF
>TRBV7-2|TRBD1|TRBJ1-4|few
TGTGCCAGCAGCTTAGGGACAGGGGGCCAGAGAGAAAAACTGTTTTTT
CASSLGTGGQREKLFF
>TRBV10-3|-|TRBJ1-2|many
TGTGCCATCAGTGAAAAAACCCTTGATGGCTACACCTTC
CAISEKTLDGYTF
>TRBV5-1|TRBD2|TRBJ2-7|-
TGCGCCAGCAGCGTAACTAGCGGTTCTTACGAGCAGTACTTC
CASSVTSGSYEQYF
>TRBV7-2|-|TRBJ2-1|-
TGTGCCAGCAGCTTAATGGGACTTACAAATGAGCAGTTCTTC
CASSLMGLTNEQFF
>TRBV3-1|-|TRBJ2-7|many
TGTGCCAGCAGCCCGTGGGACACCATCTCCTACGAGCAGTACTTC
CASSPWDTISYEQYF
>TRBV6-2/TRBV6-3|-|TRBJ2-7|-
TGTGCCAGCAGTTACTCGGGAACCTCCTACGAGCAGTACTTC
CASSYSGTSYEQYF
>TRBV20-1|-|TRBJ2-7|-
TGCAGTGCTAGATCTCCTTACGAGCAGTACTTC
CSARSPYEQYF
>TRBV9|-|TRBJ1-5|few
TGTGCCAGCAGCGTAGGCCCGATTTCTAGCAATCAGCCCCAGCATTTT
CASSVGPISSNQPQHF
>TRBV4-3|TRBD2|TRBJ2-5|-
TGCGCCAGCAGCCAAGAGAGCAAGCGGGGGGCCAGTGAGCAAGAGACCCAGTACTTC
CASSQESKRGASEQETQYF
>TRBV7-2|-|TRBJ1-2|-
TGTGCCAGCAGCTTAAACCGGGACTATGGCTACACCTTC
CASSLNRDYGYTF
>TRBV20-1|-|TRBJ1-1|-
TGCAGTGCTCCTGTCCCGATGAGGGCTTTCTTT
CSAPVPMRAFF
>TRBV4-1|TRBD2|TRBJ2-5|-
TGCGCCAGCAGCAATTCGAGAGCGGGAGTAGAGACCCAGTACTTC
CASSNSRAGVETQYF
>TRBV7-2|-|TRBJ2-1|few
TGTGCCAGCAGATCGGGATCAGCAACCTACAATGAGCAGTTCTTC
CASRSGSATYNEQFF
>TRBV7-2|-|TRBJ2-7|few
TGTGCCAGCAGCACCGGGGACGGATACGAGCAGTACTTC
CASSTGDGYEQYF
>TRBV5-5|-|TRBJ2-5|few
TGTGCCAGCAGCGTGACATTCCAAGAGACCCAGTACTTC
CASSVTFQETQYF
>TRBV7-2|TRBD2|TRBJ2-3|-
TGTGCCAGCAGCGCCGGAAACAGCGGGAGAACAGATACGCAGTATTTT
CASSAGNSGRTDTQYF
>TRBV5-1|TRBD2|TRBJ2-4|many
TGCGCCAGCAGCTTGGCGGGGGGAGCCAAAAACATTCAGTACTTC
CASSLAGGAKNIQYF
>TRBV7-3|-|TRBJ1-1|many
TGTGCCAGCAGCTTATGGTCGAACACTGAAGCTTTCTTT
CASSLWSNTEAFF
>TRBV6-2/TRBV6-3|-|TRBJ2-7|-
TGTGCCAGCAGCCTTACCAGAGAGCAGTACTTC
CASSLTREQYF
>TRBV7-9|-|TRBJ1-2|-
TGTGCCAGCAGCGAGGTCTCTGGGCTTAACTATGGCTACACCTTC
CASSEVSGLNYGYTF
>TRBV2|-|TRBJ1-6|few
TGTGCCAGCACCCGAGACCTTAATTCACCCCTCCACTTT
CASTRDLNSPLHF
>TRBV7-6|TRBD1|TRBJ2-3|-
TGTGCCAGCAGCCCACGGACAGGCCCAGATACGCAGTATTTT
CASSPRTGPDTQYF
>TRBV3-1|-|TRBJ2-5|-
TGTGCCAGCAGCCCATCCAGGGCTCAAGAGACCCAGTACTTC
CASSPSRAQETQYF
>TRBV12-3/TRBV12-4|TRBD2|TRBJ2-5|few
TGTGCCAGCACCCCAGCCCCTAGCGGGAGCTGGGAGACCCAGTACTTC
CASTPAPSGSWETQYF